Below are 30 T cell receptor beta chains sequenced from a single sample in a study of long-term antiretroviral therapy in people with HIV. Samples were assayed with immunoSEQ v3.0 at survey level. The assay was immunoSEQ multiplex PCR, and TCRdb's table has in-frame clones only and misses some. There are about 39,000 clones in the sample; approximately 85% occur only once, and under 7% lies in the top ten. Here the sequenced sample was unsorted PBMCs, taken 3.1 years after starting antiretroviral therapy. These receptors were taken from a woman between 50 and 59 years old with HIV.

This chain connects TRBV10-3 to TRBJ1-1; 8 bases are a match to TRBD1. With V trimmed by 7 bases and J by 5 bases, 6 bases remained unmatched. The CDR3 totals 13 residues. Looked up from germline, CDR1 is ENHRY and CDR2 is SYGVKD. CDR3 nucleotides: TGTGCCATCAACCCGGACAGGGAGACTGAAGCTTTCTTT. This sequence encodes CAINPDRETEAFF.

The CDR3 DNA sequence: TGTGCCAGCAGTGAAGGACGTCAGGGAGGTAAACTGTTTTTT. Residues: CASSEGRQGGKLFF. The chain uses TRBV2 and TRBJ1-4, with D maybe TRBD1 (5 bases). V dropped 1 base and J dropped 11 bases, with 14 bases sitting between them. This CDR3 is built from 14 residues. Germline CDR1 reads SNHLY; CDR2 reads FYNNEI.

CDR3 amino acids: CASGFPLESSYNEQFF. CDR3 DNA: TGTGCTAGTGGTTTCCCACTTGAAAGCTCCTACAATGAGCAGTTCTTC. The chain is built from TRBV12-5 and TRBJ2-1; no reliable D call. This CDR3 comprises 16 residues. CDR1 and CDR2 from the germline V gene are LGHNT and FRNRAP. The V end lost 3 bases, the J end lost 0 bases, and 12 bases lay between the germline ends.

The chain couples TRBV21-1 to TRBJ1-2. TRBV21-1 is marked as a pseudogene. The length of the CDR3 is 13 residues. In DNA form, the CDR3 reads TGTGCCAGCAGCAAAGAGGGCCTCTATGGCTACACCTTC. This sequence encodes CASSKEGLYGYTF.

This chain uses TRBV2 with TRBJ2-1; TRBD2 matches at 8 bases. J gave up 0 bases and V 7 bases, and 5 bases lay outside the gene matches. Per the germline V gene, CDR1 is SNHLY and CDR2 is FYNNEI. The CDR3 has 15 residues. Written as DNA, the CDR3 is TGTGCCAGCATTAGGACTAGCCCCTCCTACAATGAGCAGTTCTTC. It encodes CASIRTSPSYNEQFF.

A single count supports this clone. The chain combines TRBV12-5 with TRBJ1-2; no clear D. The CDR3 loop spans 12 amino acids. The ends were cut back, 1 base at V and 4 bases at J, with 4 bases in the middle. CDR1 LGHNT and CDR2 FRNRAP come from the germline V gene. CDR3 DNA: TGTGCTAGTGGTTTGGGAGGCTATGGCTACACCTTC. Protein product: CASGLGGYGYTF.

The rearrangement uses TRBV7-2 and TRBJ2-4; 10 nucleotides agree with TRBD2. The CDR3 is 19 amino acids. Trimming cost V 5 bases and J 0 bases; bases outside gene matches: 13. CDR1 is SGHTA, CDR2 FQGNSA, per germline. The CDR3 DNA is TGTGCCAGCAGCAGCTCGGGACTAGCGTCCGCCATAGCCAAAAACATTCAGTACTTC. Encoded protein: CASSSSGLASAIAKNIQYF.

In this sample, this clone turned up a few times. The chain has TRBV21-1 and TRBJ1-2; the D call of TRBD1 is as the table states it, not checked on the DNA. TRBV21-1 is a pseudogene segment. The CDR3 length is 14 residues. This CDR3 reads CASSTNRGSYGYTF. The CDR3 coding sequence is TGTGCCAGCAGTACCAACAGGGGGTCTTATGGCTACACCTTC.

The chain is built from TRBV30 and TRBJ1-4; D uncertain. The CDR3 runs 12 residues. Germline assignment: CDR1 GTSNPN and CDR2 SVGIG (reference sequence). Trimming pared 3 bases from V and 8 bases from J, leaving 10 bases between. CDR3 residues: CAWRWFGEKLFF. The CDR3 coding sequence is TGTGCCTGGAGGTGGTTCGGCGAAAAACTGTTTTTT.

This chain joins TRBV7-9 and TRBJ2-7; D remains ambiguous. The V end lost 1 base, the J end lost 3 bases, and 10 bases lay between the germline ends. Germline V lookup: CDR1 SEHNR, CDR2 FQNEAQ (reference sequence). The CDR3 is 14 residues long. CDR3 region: CASSLGGRSYEQYF. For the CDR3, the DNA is TGTGCCAGCAGCTTAGGAGGCAGGAGCTACGAGCAGTACTTC.

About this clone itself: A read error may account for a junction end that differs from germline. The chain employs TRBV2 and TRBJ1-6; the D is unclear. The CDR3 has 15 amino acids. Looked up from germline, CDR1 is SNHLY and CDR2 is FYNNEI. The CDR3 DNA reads TGTGCCAGCAGCATTAGCGACTCCGATAATTCACCCCTCCACTTT. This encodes CASSISDSDNSPLHF.

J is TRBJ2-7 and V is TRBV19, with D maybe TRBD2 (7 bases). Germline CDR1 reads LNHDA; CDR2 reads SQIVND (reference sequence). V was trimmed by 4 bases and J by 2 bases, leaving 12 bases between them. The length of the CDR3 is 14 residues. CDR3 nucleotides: TGTGCCAGTAGTAAGGGGGGGACGACCTACGAGCAGTACTTC. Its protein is CASSKGGTTYEQYF.

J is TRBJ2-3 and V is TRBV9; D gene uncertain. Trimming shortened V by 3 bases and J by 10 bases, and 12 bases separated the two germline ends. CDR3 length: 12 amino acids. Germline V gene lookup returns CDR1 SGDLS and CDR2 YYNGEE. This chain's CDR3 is CASSASEKAQYF. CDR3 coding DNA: TGTGCCAGCAGCGCTAGTGAAAAGGCGCAGTATTTT.

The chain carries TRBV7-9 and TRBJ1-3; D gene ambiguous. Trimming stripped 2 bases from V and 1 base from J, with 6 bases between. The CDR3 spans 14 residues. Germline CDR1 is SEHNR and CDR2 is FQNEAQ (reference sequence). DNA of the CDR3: TGTGCCAGCAGCTTATTAGGGTCTGGAAACACCATATATTTT. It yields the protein CASSLLGSGNTIYF.

CDR3 bases: TGTGCCAGCTGGGGCAGCATGAACACTGAAGCTTTCTTT. It codes for CASWGSMNTEAFF. The chain couples TRBV27 to TRBJ1-1, with D perhaps TRBD1 (5 bases). Germline CDR1 and CDR2: MNHEY and SMNVEV (reference sequence). There are 13 residues in the CDR3. V dropped 8 bases and J dropped 0 bases, with 10 bases sitting between them.

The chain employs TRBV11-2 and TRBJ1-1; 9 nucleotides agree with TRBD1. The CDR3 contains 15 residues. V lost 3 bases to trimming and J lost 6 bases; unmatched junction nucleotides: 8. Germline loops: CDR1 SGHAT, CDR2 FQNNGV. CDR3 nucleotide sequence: TGTGCCAGCAGCTTGAGGACAGGGGCGAGCGCTGAAGCTTTCTTT. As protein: CASSLRTGASAEAFF. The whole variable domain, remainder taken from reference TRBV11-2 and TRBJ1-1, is EAGVAQSPRYKIIEKRQSVAFWCNPISGHATLYWYQQILGQGPKLLIQFQNNGVVDDSQLPKDRFSAERLKGVDSTLKIQPAKLEDSAVYLCASSLRTGASAEAFFGQGTRLTVV.

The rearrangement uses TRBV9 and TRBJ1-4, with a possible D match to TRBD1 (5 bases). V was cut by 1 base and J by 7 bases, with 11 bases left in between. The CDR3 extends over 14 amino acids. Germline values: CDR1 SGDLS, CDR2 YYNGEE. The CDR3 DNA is TGTGCCAGCAGCGTAACGGGAGGGGCTGAAAAACTGTTTTTT. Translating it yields CASSVTGGAEKLFF.

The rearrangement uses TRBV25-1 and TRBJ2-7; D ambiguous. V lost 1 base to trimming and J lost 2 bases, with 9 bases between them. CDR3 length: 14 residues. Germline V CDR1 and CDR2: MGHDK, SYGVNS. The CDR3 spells CASSESHSPYEQYF. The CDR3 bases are TGTGCCAGCAGTGAATCCCACAGTCCCTACGAGCAGTACTTC.

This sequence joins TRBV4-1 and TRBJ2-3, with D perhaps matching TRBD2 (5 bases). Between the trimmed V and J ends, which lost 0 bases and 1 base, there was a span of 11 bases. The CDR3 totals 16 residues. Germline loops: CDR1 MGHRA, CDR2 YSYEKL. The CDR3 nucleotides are TGCGCCAGCAGCCAAGAGGGTCGGGGAGGCACAGATACGCAGTATTTT. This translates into CASSQEGRGGTDTQYF.

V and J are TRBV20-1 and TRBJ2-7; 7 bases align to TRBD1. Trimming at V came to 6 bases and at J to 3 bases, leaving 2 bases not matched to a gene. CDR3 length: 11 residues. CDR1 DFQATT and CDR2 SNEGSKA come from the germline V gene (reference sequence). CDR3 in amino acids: CSARDSYEQYF. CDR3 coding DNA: TGCAGTGCGAGGGACAGCTACGAGCAGTACTTC.

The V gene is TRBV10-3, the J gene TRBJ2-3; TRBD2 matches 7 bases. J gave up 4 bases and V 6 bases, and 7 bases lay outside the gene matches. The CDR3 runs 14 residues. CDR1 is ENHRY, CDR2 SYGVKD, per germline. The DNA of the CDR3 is TGTGCCATCAGAGCGGGGCCTCAGGCAGATACGCAGTATTTT. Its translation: CAIRAGPQADTQYF.

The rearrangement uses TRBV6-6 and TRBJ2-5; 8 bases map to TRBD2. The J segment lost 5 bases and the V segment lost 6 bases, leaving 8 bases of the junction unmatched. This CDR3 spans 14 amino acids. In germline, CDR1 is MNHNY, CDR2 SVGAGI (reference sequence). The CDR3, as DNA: TGTGCCAGCAGCGCACGGGGGGGCCGGGAGACCCAGTACTTC. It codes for CASSARGGRETQYF.

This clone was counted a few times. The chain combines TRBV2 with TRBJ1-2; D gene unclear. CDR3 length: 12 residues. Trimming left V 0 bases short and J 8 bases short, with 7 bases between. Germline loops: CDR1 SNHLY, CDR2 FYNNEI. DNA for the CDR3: TGTGCCAGCAGTGAAGCCGCCCGAGGCTACACCTTC. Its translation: CASSEAARGYTF.

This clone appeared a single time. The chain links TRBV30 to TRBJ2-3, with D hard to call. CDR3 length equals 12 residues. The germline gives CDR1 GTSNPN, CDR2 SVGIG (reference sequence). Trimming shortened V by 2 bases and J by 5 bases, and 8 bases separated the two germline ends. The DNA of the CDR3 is TGTGCCTGGAGTCTGGTAAAAGATACGCAGTATTTT. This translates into CAWSLVKDTQYF.

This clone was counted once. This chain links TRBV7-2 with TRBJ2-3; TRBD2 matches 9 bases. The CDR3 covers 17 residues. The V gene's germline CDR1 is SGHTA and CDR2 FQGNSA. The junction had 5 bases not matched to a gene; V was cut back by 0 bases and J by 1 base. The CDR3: CASSLAGGGGGTDTQYF. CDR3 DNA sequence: TGTGCCAGCAGCTTAGCTGGGGGCGGGGGGGGCACAGATACGCAGTATTTT.

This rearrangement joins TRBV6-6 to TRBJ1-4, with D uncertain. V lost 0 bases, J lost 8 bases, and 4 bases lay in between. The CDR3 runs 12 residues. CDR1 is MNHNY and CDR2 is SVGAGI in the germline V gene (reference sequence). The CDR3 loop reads CASSYSGEKLFF. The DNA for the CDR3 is TGTGCCAGCAGTTACTCGGGGGAAAAACTGTTTTTT.

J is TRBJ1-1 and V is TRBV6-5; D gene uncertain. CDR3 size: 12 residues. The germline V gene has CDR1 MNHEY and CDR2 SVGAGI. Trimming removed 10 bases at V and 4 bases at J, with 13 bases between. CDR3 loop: CATSPGVTEAFF. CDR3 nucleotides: TGTGCCACCTCGCCTGGGGTCACTGAAGCTTTCTTT.

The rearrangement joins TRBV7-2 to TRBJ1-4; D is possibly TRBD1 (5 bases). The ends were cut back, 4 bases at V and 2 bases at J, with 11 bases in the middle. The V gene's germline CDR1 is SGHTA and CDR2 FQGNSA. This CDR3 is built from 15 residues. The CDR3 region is CASSYLRVTNEKLFF. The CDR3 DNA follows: TGTGCCAGCAGCTACCTCAGGGTGACTAATGAAAAACTGTTTTTT. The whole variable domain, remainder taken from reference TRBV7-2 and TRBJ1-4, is GAGVSQSPSNKVTEKGKDVELRCDPISGHTALYWYRQSLGQGLEFLIYFQGNSAPDKSGLPSDRFSAERTGGSVSTLTIQRTQQEDSAVYLCASSYLRVTNEKLFFGSGTQLSVL.

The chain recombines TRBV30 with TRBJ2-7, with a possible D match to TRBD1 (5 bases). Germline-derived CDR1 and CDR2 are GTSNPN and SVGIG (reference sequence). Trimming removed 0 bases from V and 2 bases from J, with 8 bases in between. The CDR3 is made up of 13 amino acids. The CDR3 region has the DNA TGTGCCTGGAGTGTCAGGGCCCCCTACGAGCAGTACTTC. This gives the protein CAWSVRAPYEQYF.

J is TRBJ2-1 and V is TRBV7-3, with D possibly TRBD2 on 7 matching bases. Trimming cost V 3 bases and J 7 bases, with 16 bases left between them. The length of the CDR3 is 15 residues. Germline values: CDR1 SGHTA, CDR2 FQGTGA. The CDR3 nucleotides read TGTGCCAGCAGCTTTAGAGGGGGGGCCGGGAATGAGCAGTTCTTC. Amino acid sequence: CASSFRGGAGNEQFF.